Below, 21 T cell receptor beta chains from the same sample are listed, as sequenced in a study of identical twins. TCRdb re-called the 5' RACE reads with MiXCR, one entry per CDR3 protein. Seen here are around 1.7 million distinct CDR3 sequences, more than 30% observed once, and the top ten hold under 0.35%. Sequenced sample: cord blood. Source of these receptors: a newborn girl in good health.

This clonotype came up a few times. The chain combines TRBV19 with TRBJ1-4; D is unclear. The CDR3 runs to 12 residues. Germline V gene sequence: CDR1 LNHDA, CDR2 SQIVND (reference sequence). Between the trimmed V and J ends, which lost 7 bases and 5 bases, there was a span of 8 bases. DNA of the CDR3: TGTGCCAGTACTGAACGGAATGAAAAACTGTTTTTT. Translation: CASTERNEKLFF.

The chain recombines TRBV29-1 with TRBJ1-4; possible D gene TRBD1, 6 bases. V was cut by 4 bases and J by 5 bases, with 26 bases left in between. Germline CDR1 and CDR2: SQVTM and ANQGSEA. The CDR3 spans 18 residues. CDR3 nucleotide sequence: TGCAGCGTTGGCCGGCAGGGACAAAGCCCTCTTATAAATGAAAAACTGTTTTTT. Protein: CSVGRQGQSPLINEKLFF.

The J gene is TRBJ2-5, the V gene TRBV3-1, with D perhaps given as TRBD1 or TRBD2 (5 bases each). The germline V and J ends were trimmed by 3 bases and 1 base, with 15 bases remaining between them. The length of the CDR3 is 16 residues. CDR1 and CDR2 (germline): LGHDT, YNNKEL (reference sequence). The CDR3 is CASSHYTGTIQETQYF. DNA of the CDR3: TGTGCCAGCAGCCACTACACCGGGACCATCCAAGAGACCCAGTACTTC.

This clonotype has only a few counts. The chain joins TRBV5-1 to TRBJ2-2; TRBD1 matches at 8 bases. The germline V gene encodes CDR1 SGHRS and CDR2 YFSETQ. The J segment lost 3 bases and the V segment lost 0 bases, leaving 4 bases of the junction unmatched. The CDR3 covers 16 residues. As DNA, the CDR3 is TGCGCCAGCAGCTTGGTTGGACAGGGACACACCGGGGAGCTGTTTTTT. The encoded protein is CASSLVGQGHTGELFF.

The V and J genes are TRBV6-6 and TRBJ2-2; a possible D gene is TRBD1 (5 bases). V gave up 7 bases and J gave up 0 bases, with 6 bases separating them. Germline CDR1 reads MNHNY; CDR2 reads SVGAGI (reference sequence). The CDR3 spans 13 residues. The CDR3 is CASKDTNTGELFF. As DNA, the CDR3 is TGTGCCAGCAAGGACACGAACACCGGGGAGCTGTTTTTT.

This clonotype has at least ten counts. J is TRBJ2-1 and V is TRBV29-1; D could derive from TRBD1 or TRBD2 (5 bases each). The CDR3 length is 12 residues. Per germline, CDR1 SQVTM and CDR2 ANQGSEA. V was pared by 8 bases and J by 5 bases, with 13 bases between. The CDR3 DNA sequence: TGCAGCCCCCGGGGCACAAACAATGAGCAGTTCTTC. The encoded protein is CSPRGTNNEQFF.

The chain uses TRBV28 and TRBJ2-3, with 7 bases identical to TRBD1. Germline values: CDR1 MDHEN, CDR2 SYDVKM. The CDR3 extends over 15 amino acids. V trimming: 5 bases; J trimming: 1 base; junction bases outside the gene matches: 6. The DNA of the CDR3 is TGTGCCAGCAGTCCCGACAGGGACCGCACAGATACGCAGTATTTT. Amino acids: CASSPDRDRTDTQYF.

This clonotype was seen a few times. V is TRBV14 and J is TRBJ2-4, with D perhaps TRBD1 or TRBD2 (5 bases each). The CDR3 has 14 amino acids. V dropped 4 bases and J dropped 9 bases, with 16 bases sitting between them. Germline V gene data show CDR1 as SGHDN and CDR2 as FVKESK. CDR3 residues: CASSLNYRDAIQYF. In DNA, the CDR3 is TGTGCCAGCAGCCTAAATTACCGGGACGCCATTCAGTACTTC.

CDR3 in DNA: TGTGCCAGCAGCTTAGCGGGAACCATTTACAATGAGCAGTTCTTC. The encoded protein is CASSLAGTIYNEQFF. The chain joins TRBV11-1 to TRBJ2-1; D not certain. The ends were cut back, 0 bases at V and 4 bases at J, with 10 bases in the middle. The germline CDR1 and CDR2 sequences are SGHAT and FQDESV (reference sequence). This CDR3 spans 15 amino acids. Variable domain in full (rest from reference TRBV11-1 and TRBJ2-1): EAEVAQSPRYKITEKSQAVAFWCDPISGHATLYWYRQILGQGPELLVQFQDESVVDDSQLPKDRFSAERLKGVDSTLKIQPAELGDSAMYLCASSLAGTIYNEQFFGPGTRLTVL.

Notes on this clonotype: A far larger clone is just one base off, so this is likely a read error. The chain combines TRBV27 with TRBJ1-2; D is unresolved. Germline CDR1 and CDR2: MNHEY and SMNVEV (reference sequence). The CDR3 extends over 13 amino acids. CDR3 DNA sequence: TGTGCCAGCAGTTTATCCCCTAAATATGGCTACACCTTC. Amino acid sequence: CASSLSPKYGYTF.

V is TRBV2 and J is TRBJ2-3; weak D call: TRBD1 (5 bases). The CDR3 covers 17 residues. V gave up 1 base and J gave up 3 bases, with 17 bases separating them. Per germline, CDR1 SNHLY and CDR2 FYNNEI. The CDR3 sequence: CASSEVIGEVSTDTQYF. The CDR3 DNA sequence: TGTGCCAGCAGTGAAGTGATAGGGGAAGTGAGTACAGATACGCAGTATTTT. Full variable domain (outside the CDR3, taken from reference TRBV2 and TRBJ2-3): EPEVTQTPSHQVTQMGQEVILRCVPISNHLYFYWYRQILGQKVEFLVSFYNNEISEKSEIFDDQFSVERPDGSNFTLKIRSTKLEDSAMYFCASSEVIGEVSTDTQYFGPGTRLTVL.

In the case of this clonotype: At one boundary the junction diverges from the germline segment, which might be a read error. The rearrangement links TRBV12-3 or TRBV12-4 to TRBJ2-3; the D gene is possibly TRBD2 (5 bases). This CDR3 is 15 amino acids long. The CDR3 DNA reads TGTGCCAGCAGTTTATGGGGAGCCAGCGCAGATGCGCAGTATTTT. Its translation: CASSLWGASADAQYF.

This clonotype has at least ten counts. The chain joins TRBV28 to TRBJ2-7, with 8 bases identical to TRBD2. Germline values: CDR1 MDHEN, CDR2 SYDVKM. J gave up 0 bases and V 7 bases, and 2 bases lay outside the gene matches. This CDR3 is 13 amino acids long. CDR3 sequence (DNA): TGTGCCAGCATTCTAGCGGGCTCCTACGAGCAGTACTTC. Translated, it gives CASILAGSYEQYF.

This chain connects TRBV6-5 to TRBJ2-5; the D gene is possibly TRBD2 (5 bases). V shed 8 bases and J shed 4 bases, with 8 bases lying between them. The CDR3 is 11 residues long. The V gene's germline CDR1 is MNHEY and CDR2 SVGAGI. The CDR3 DNA reads TGTGCCAGCGCTGAGGGAGAGACCCAGTACTTC. It specifies CASAEGETQYF.

The CDR3 loop reads CASRKEGADTQYF. As DNA, the CDR3 is TGTGCCAGCCGCAAAGAAGGGGCAGATACGCAGTATTTT. The rearrangement joins TRBV21-1 to TRBJ2-3; the table's D call of TRBD1 was not tested on the DNA. TRBV21-1 is a known pseudogene. This CDR3 is 13 amino acids long.

The chain is built from TRBV3-1 and TRBJ2-7, with D perhaps being TRBD1 or TRBD2 (5 bases each). V dropped 4 bases and J dropped 3 bases, with 19 bases sitting between them. The CDR3 totals 16 residues. Germline values: CDR1 LGHDT, CDR2 YNNKEL (reference sequence). CDR3 residues: CASSPKRGLWDYEQYF. CDR3 DNA sequence: TGTGCCAGCAGCCCCAAGAGGGGTTTATGGGACTACGAGCAGTACTTC.

This clonotype has just a few counts. The chain carries TRBV24-1 and TRBJ2-7, with D possibly TRBD1 on 5 matching bases. The germline V gene encodes CDR1 KGHDR and CDR2 SFDVKD. With 9 bases removed from V and 0 bases from J, the gap between germline ends came to 8 bases. The CDR3 length is 12 residues. CDR3 region: CATADNSYEQYF. For the CDR3, the DNA is TGTGCCACCGCGGACAACTCCTACGAGCAGTACTTC.

This clonotype appeared a few times. V gene TRBV10-3 combines with J gene TRBJ1-1; D may be TRBD1 (6 bases). V was cut by 5 bases and J by 0 bases, with 10 bases left in between. The CDR3 has 14 amino acids. Looked up from germline, CDR1 is ENHRY and CDR2 is SYGVKD. CDR3 DNA: TGTGCCATCAGTCCGGGACAAATGAACACTGAAGCTTTCTTT. Translating gives CAISPGQMNTEAFF.

The V call is TRBV6-2 or TRBV6-3, the J call TRBJ2-5; 7 bases agree with TRBD2. The J call may be wrong; the DNA end is better matched by TRBJ2-7. Per germline, CDR1 MNHEY and CDR2 SVGEGT. The length of the CDR3 is 16 residues. CDR3 residues: CASSYEGGTTFYEQYF. CDR3 DNA: TGTGCCAGCAGTTACGAGGGAGGGACTACTTTCTACGAGCAGTACTTC.

This clonotype was seen repeatedly, ten times or more. The rearrangement joins TRBV5-1 to TRBJ1-2; D gene uncertain. CDR3 length: 15 amino acids. Trimming removed 6 bases at V and 4 bases at J, with 19 bases between. Germline V CDR1 and CDR2: SGHRS, YFSETQ. The CDR3 nucleotides read TGCGCCAGCACCACCGCGGATCCAGCGACCTATGGCTACACCTTC. It translates to CASTTADPATYGYTF.

The CDR3 spells CSARQRERPYNEQFF. The CDR3 nucleotides are TGCAGTGCTAGACAGCGGGAGAGGCCCTACAATGAGCAGTTCTTC. This chain uses TRBV20-1 with TRBJ2-1, with 8 positions matching TRBD2. CDR3 size: 15 residues. CDR1 is DFQATT and CDR2 is SNEGSKA in the germline V gene (reference sequence). Unmatched junction bases numbered 5, after V lost 2 bases and J lost 2 bases.